The 4 T cell receptor beta chains in this list originate from one sample, sequenced in a study of T cell changes during pregnancy in multiple sclerosis. Method: immunoSEQ multiplex PCR; TCRdb's copy keeps in-frame clones and lacks some. Among around 63,000 clones listed, 91% were seen once. The sequencing used peripheral blood, collected after pregnancy. Source of these receptors: a female donor in good health, enrolled as a control in a pregnancy study.

The genes are TRBV19 and TRBJ2-5; D is perhaps TRBD2 (6 bases). V lost 7 bases and J 0 bases, leaving 18 bases between the germline ends. Germline V gives CDR1 LNHDA, CDR2 SQIVND (reference sequence). The CDR3 extends over 16 amino acids. The CDR3: CASTPGPGAYQETQYF. The CDR3 region has the DNA TGTGCCAGTACCCCCGGTCCGGGAGCCTACCAAGAGACCCAGTACTTC.

This chain connects TRBV4-1 to TRBJ2-1, with TRBD2 matching over 7 bases. V trimming: 3 bases; J trimming: 9 bases; junction bases outside the gene matches: 5. Germline V gives CDR1 MGHRA, CDR2 YSYEKL. This CDR3 comprises 13 residues. The CDR3 sequence is CASSHDGGSEQFF. CDR3 bases: TGCGCCAGCAGCCATGACGGGGGGAGTGAGCAGTTCTTC.

The V call is TRBV2, the J call TRBJ2-1; D not resolved. This CDR3 spans 12 amino acids. Trimming cost V 3 bases and J 16 bases, with 16 bases left between them. The germline V gene encodes CDR1 SNHLY and CDR2 FYNNEI. The CDR3: CASSDSAYLAFF. Here the CDR3 DNA reads TGTGCCAGCAGTGACAGCGCTTACCTGGCCTTCTTC.

The J gene is TRBJ1-4, the V gene TRBV30; a weak D match, TRBD1 (6 bases). Germline V CDR1 and CDR2: GTSNPN, SVGIG (reference sequence). The CDR3 has 14 amino acids. V dropped 3 bases and J dropped 7 bases, with 15 bases sitting between them. CDR3 sequence (DNA): TGTGCCTGGAGCGCCTGGGGGGGCAGTGAAAAACTGTTTTTT. Amino acids: CAWSAWGGSEKLFF.